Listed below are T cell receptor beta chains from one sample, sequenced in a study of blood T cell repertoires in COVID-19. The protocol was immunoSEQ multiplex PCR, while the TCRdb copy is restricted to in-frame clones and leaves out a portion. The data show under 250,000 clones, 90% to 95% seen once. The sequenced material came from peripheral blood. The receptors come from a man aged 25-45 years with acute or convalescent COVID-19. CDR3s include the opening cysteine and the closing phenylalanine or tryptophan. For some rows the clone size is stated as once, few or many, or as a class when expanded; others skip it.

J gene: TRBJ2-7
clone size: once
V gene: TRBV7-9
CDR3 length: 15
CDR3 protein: CASSKTGTGAYEQYF

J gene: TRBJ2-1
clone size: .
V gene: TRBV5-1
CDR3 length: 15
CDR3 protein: CASSFQQAAYNEQFF

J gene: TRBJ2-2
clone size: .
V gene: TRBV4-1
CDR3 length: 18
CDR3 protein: CASSQGRLGAANTGELFF

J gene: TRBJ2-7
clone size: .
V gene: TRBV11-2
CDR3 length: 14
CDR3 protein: CASSLGGTSHEQYF

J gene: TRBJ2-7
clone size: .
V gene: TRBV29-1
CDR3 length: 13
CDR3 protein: CSVTDRGWGEQYF

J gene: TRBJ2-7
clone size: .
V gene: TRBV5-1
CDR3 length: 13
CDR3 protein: CASSTGLADEQYF

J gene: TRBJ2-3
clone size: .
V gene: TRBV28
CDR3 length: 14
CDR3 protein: CASSLRTRTDTQYF

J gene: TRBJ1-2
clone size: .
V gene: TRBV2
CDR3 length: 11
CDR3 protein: CASNRDYGYTF

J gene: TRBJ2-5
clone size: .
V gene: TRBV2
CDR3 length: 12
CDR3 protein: CASRENMETQYF

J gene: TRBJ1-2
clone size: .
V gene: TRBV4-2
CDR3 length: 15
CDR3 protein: CASSQDEGGGYGYTF

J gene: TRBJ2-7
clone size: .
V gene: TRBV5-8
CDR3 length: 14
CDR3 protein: CASSLEGLGYEQYF

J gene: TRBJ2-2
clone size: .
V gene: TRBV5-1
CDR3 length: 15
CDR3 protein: CASSPGTGSTGELFF

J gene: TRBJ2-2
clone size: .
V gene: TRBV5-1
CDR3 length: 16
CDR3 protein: CASSLAGQDNTGELFF

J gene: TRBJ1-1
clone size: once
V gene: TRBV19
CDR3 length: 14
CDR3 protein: CAIKSDSLNTEAFF

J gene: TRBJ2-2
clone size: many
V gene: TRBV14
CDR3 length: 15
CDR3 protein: CASSQAQTSFGELFF

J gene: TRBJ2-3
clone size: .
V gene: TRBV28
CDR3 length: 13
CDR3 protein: CASSLSTSFPQYF

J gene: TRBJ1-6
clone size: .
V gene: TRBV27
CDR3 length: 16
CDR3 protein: CASSLTGGTYNSPLHF

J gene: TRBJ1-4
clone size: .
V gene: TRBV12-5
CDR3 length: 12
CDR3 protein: CASGYDRGKLFF

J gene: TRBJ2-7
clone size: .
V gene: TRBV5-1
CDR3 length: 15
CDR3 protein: CASSLGTGSSYEQYF

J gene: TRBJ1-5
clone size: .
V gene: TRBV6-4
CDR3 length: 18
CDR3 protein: CASRALWVGAYSNQPQHF